What follows are 13 T cell receptor beta chains derived from one specimen sequenced in a study of cytomegalovirus exposure and HLA in healthy donors. Primers for the PCR totalled 60 Vbeta and 13 Jbeta. This table comes from immunoSEQ multiplex PCR, and its TCRdb copy is limited to in-frame clones, with some not included. Found here are 85,000 to 130,000 clones, roughly 78% of them singletons; the top ten hold approximately 2%. Material: PBMCs. These receptors were obtained from a woman aged 40-49 years in good health and CMV-seronegative.

The sample holds one count of this clone. The gene calls are TRBV6-4 and TRBJ2-2; D unclear. CDR3 length equals 15 residues. CDR1 is MRHNA and CDR2 is SNTAGT in the germline V gene. The V and J ends lost 3 bases and 2 bases respectively, with 10 bases between them. The CDR3, as DNA: TGTGCCAGCAGTGATTCCGGGTTAAACACCGGGGAGCTGTTTTTT. Amino acids: CASSDSGLNTGELFF.

This chain uses TRBV19 with TRBJ1-1, with 7 bases aligning to TRBD1. With V trimmed by 7 bases and J by 5 bases, 7 bases remained unmatched. The CDR3 totals 13 residues. The V gene's germline CDR1 is LNHDA and CDR2 SQIVND (reference sequence). The CDR3 bases are TGTGCCAGTATTGACAGGGTCCAAACTGAAGCTTTCTTT. Encoded protein: CASIDRVQTEAFF.

V gene TRBV7-9 combines with J gene TRBJ2-7; maybe TRBD1 (7 bases). Germline-derived CDR1 and CDR2 are SEHNR and FQNEAQ (reference sequence). The V gene lost 0 bases and the J gene lost 7 bases, with 19 bases spanning the gap. The CDR3 length is 16 residues. The CDR3 sequence is CASSLAQGGPLVEQYF. CDR3 nucleotides: TGTGCCAGCAGCTTAGCGCAGGGGGGCCCACTTGTGGAGCAGTACTTC.

There are a few counts of this clone. This chain links TRBV5-6 with TRBJ1-2; 7 bases are shared with TRBD1. From germline, CDR1 is SGHDT and CDR2 YYEEEE. The CDR3 extends over 14 amino acids. Trimming removed 3 bases from V and 4 bases from J; junction bases left unmatched: 6. CDR3 sequence: CASSSQGTVYGYTF. CDR3 coding DNA: TGTGCCAGCAGCTCCCAAGGGACAGTCTATGGCTACACCTTC.

V usage is TRBV19 and J usage is TRBJ2-7; 8 bases align to TRBD2. V gave up 5 bases and J gave up 0 bases; unmatched junction bases: 12. The CDR3 spans 17 residues. Germline values: CDR1 LNHDA, CDR2 SQIVND (reference sequence). The CDR3 coding sequence is TGTGCCAGTAGTGTGGGGGGTAGCGGGACTCTCTCCTACGAGCAGTACTTC. This sequence encodes CASSVGGSGTLSYEQYF. Based on the CDR3 plus reference TRBV19 and TRBJ2-7, the full variable domain is DGGITQSPKYLFRKEGQNVTLSCEQNLNHDAMYWYRQDPGQGLRLIYYSQIVNDFQKGDIAEGYSVSREKKESFPLTVTSAQKNPTAFYLCASSVGGSGTLSYEQYFGPGTRLTVT.

The V call is TRBV2, the J call TRBJ2-3; D gene uncertain. The length of the CDR3 is 14 residues. Trimming cost V 5 bases and J 4 bases, with 13 bases left between them. Germline-derived CDR1 and CDR2 are SNHLY and FYNNEI. CDR3 nucleotide sequence: TGTGCCAGCAGTCCTTTATCGACTGCAGATACGCAGTATTTT. Protein sequence: CASSPLSTADTQYF.

The chain links TRBV7-3 to TRBJ2-2; D possibly corresponds to TRBD1 (6 bases). V lost 5 bases and J 2 bases, leaving 12 bases between the germline ends. The CDR3 is 15 amino acids. Germline V gene data show CDR1 as SGHTA and CDR2 as FQGTGA. CDR3 in amino acids: CASSATGINTGELFF. CDR3 bases: TGTGCCAGCAGCGCCACAGGGATTAACACCGGGGAGCTGTTTTTT.

V gene TRBV28 combines with J gene TRBJ2-5, with 8 bases lining up with TRBD1. CDR3 length: 16 amino acids. The germline V gene has CDR1 MDHEN and CDR2 SYDVKM. J lost 5 bases, V lost 4 bases, and 12 bases had no gene match. The CDR3 coding sequence is TGTGCCAGCAGTTCCACCAGGGGGCCCACAAGGGAGACCCAGTACTTC. This gives the protein CASSSTRGPTRETQYF.

The rearrangement uses TRBV7-2 and TRBJ1-1, with D maybe TRBD1 (6 bases). The CDR3 extends over 16 amino acids. CDR1 SGHTA and CDR2 FQGNSA come from the germline V gene. V lost 1 base to trimming and J lost 0 bases, with 12 bases between them. The CDR3 nucleotides read TGTGCCAGCAGCTTAGTCCCACAGGGTATGAACACTGAAGCTTTCTTT. Protein product: CASSLVPQGMNTEAFF.

The chain carries TRBV28 and TRBJ2-2; possibly TRBD1 for D (6 bases). V was shortened by 6 bases and J by 5 bases, with 16 bases between the two germline ends. CDR3 length equals 15 residues. The germline V gene encodes CDR1 MDHEN and CDR2 SYDVKM. CDR3 sequence (DNA): TGTGCCAGCAGGCTACTGGACAGACTGACCGGGGAGCTGTTTTTT. The encoded protein is CASRLLDRLTGELFF.

The chain couples TRBV10-3 to TRBJ1-1; D is uncertain. This CDR3 is 17 amino acids long. CDR1 is ENHRY, CDR2 SYGVKD, per germline. The V gene lost 6 bases and the J gene lost 2 bases, with 22 bases spanning the gap. The CDR3 DNA is TGTGCCATCAGGGCTGGAGTGGGAGCAGTAGGAAACACTGAAGCTTTCTTT. It translates to CAIRAGVGAVGNTEAFF.

The chain carries TRBV7-8 and TRBJ2-1, with D uncertain. V lost 3 bases to trimming and J lost 7 bases, with 4 bases between them. The CDR3 loop spans 11 amino acids. CDR1 is SGHVS and CDR2 is FQNEAQ in the germline V gene. CDR3 sequence: CASSFRNEQFF. In nucleotides, the CDR3 is TGTGCCAGCAGCTTCCGGAATGAGCAGTTCTTC.

A few counts support this clone. The chain couples TRBV11-2 to TRBJ2-2; D is perhaps TRBD1 (6 bases). CDR3 length equals 16 residues. V gave up 0 bases and J gave up 9 bases, with 17 bases separating them. Germline V gene data show CDR1 as SGHAT and CDR2 as FQNNGV. This CDR3 reads CASSLEGAGGFRELFF. CDR3 coding DNA: TGTGCCAGCAGCTTAGAGGGGGCAGGCGGGTTTAGGGAGCTGTTTTTT.